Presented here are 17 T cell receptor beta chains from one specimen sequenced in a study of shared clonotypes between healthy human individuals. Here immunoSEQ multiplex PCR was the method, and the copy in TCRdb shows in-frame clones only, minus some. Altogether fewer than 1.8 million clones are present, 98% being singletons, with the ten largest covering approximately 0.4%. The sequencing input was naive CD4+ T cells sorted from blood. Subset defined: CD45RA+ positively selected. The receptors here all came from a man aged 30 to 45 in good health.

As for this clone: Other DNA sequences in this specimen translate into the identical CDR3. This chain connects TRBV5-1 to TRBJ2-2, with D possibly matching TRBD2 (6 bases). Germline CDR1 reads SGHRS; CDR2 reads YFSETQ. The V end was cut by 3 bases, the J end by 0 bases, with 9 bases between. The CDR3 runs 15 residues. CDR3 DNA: TGCGCCAGCAGCTGGGGACTTCCGAACACCGGGGAGCTGTTTTTT. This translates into CASSWGLPNTGELFF.

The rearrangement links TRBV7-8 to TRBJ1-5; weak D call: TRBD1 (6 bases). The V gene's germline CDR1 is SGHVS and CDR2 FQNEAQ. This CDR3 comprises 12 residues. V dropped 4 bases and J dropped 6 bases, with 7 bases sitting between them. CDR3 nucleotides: TGTGCCAGCAGCTCCAGGGGTCAGCCCCAGCATTTT. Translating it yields CASSSRGQPQHF.

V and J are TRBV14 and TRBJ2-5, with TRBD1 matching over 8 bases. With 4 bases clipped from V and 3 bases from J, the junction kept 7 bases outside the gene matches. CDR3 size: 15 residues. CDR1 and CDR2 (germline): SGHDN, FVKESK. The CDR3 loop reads CASSLFRGQEETQYF. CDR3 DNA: TGTGCCAGCAGCCTGTTCAGGGGGCAGGAAGAGACCCAGTACTTC.

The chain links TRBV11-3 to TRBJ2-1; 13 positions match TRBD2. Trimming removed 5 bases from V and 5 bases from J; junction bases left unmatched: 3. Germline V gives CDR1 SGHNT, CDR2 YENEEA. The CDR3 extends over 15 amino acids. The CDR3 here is CASSAGLAGNNEQFF. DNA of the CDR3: TGTGCCAGCAGCGCGGGACTAGCGGGGAACAATGAGCAGTTCTTC. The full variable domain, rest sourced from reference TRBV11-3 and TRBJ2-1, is EAGVVQSPRYKIIEKKQPVAFWCNPISGHNTLYWYLQNLGQGPELLIRYENEEAVDDSQLPKDRFSAERLKGVDSTLKIQPAELGDSAVYLCASSAGLAGNNEQFFGPGTRLTVL.

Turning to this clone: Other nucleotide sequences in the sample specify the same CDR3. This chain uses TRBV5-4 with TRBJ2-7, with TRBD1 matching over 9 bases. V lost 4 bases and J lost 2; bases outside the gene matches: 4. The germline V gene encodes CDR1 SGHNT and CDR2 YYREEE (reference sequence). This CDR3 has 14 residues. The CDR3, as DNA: TGTGCCAGCAGCAGCCGGACAGGGGCCTACGAGCAGTACTTC. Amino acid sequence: CASSSRTGAYEQYF.

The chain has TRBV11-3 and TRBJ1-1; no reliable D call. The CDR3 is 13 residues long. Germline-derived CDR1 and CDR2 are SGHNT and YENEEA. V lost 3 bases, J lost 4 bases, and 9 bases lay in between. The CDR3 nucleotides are TGTGCCAGCAGCTTTTCGGTCGGCACTGAAGCTTTCTTT. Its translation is CASSFSVGTEAFF.

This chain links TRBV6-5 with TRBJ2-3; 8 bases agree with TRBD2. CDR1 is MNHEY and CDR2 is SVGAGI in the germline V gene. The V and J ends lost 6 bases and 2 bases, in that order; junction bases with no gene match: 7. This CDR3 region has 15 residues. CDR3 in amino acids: CASSGTRAATDTQYF. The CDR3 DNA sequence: TGTGCCAGCAGCGGGACTAGAGCGGCCACAGATACGCAGTATTTT.

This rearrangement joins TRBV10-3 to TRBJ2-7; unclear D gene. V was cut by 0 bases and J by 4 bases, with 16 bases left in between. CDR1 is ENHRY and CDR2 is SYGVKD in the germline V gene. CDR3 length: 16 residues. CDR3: CAISESPYRNIYEQYF. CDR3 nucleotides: TGTGCCATCAGTGAGTCACCCTATAGAAACATTTACGAGCAGTACTTC.

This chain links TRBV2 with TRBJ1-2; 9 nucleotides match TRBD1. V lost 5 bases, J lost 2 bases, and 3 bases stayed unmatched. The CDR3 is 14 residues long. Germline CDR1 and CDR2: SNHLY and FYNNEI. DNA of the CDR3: TGTGCCAGCAGTCGGGGACAGGGAAACTATGGCTACACCTTC. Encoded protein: CASSRGQGNYGYTF.

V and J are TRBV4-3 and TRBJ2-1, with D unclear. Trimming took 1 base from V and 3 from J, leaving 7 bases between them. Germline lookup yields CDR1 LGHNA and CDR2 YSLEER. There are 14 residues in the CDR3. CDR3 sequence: CASSQAILYNEQFF. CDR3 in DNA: TGCGCCAGCAGCCAAGCGATCCTCTACAATGAGCAGTTCTTC.

In DNA, the CDR3 is TGCGCCAGCAGCTCTTTGGGTCGACCCTACGAGCAGTACTTC. Encoded protein: CASSSLGRPYEQYF. The J gene is TRBJ2-7, the V gene TRBV5-1; D gene ambiguous. The germline V and J ends were trimmed by 3 bases and 2 bases, with 12 bases remaining between them. CDR1 and CDR2 from the germline V gene are SGHRS and YFSETQ. The CDR3 is 14 residues long.

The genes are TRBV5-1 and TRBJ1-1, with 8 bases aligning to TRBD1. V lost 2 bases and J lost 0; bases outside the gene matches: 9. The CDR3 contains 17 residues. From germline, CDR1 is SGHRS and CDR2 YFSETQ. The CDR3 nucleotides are TGCGCCAGCAGCTTCGGACAGGGTTGGCCTATGAACACTGAAGCTTTCTTT. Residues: CASSFGQGWPMNTEAFF.

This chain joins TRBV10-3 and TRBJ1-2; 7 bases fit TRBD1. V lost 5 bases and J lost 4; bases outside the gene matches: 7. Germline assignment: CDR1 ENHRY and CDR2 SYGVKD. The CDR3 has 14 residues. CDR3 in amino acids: CAISPSTGTYGYTF. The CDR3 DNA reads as TGTGCCATCAGTCCGTCGACAGGGACCTATGGCTACACCTTC.

CDR3 bases: TGTGCCAGCAGCTTAGCGCTTACCGGGAGGGGGGATGAGCAGTTCTTC. It is translated as CASSLALTGRGDEQFF. The chain is built from TRBV7-8 and TRBJ2-1; 8 nucleotides line up with TRBD2. CDR3 length equals 16 residues. The ends lost 0 bases at V and 8 bases at J; junction bases unmatched: 9. Germline lookup yields CDR1 SGHVS and CDR2 FQNEAQ.

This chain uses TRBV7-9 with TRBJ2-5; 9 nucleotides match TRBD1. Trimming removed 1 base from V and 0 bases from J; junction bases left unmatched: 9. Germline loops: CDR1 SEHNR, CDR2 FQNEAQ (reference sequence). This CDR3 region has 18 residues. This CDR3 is CASSLGSRQGEYQETQYF. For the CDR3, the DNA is TGTGCCAGCAGCTTAGGATCTCGACAGGGGGAGTACCAAGAGACCCAGTACTTC.

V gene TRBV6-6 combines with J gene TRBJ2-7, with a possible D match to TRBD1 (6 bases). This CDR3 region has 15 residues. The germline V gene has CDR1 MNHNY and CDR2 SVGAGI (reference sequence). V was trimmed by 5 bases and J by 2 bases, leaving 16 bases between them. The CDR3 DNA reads TGTGCCAGCAGTGCCGGGACACAAAAAACCTACGAGCAGTACTTC. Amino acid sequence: CASSAGTQKTYEQYF.

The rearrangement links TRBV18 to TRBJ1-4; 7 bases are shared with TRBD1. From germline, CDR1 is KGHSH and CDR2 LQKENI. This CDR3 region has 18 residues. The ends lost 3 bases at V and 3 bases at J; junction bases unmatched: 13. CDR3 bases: TGTGCCAGCTCACCGCTTATAGGGAGAGGGACAGCTAATGAAAAACTGTTTTTT. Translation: CASSPLIGRGTANEKLFF.